The TCR beta chain described here comes from a study of cytomegalovirus exposure and HLA in healthy donors. The overall study: The approximately 130 validation repertoires matched the 500 to 750 first-cohort repertoires in platform, a later analysis reported. Study-level points and caveats: The investigators catalogued some 150 TCR beta chains as cytomegalovirus-associated.

The CDR3 is 14 residues long. V dropped 0 bases and J dropped 6; count of bases not matched to a gene: 3. Germline loops: CDR1 LNHNV, CDR2 YYDKDF (reference sequence). This clone was found a few times. What it binds is unknown. Clones were read by immunoSEQ multiplex PCR, and TCRdb kept only the in-frame ones, dropping some. The table has 250,000 to 350,000 clones, about nine tenths seen once; the top ten hold over 1%. The sequencing sample was made of PBMCs. The TCR comes from a woman aged 25 to 45 in good health and CMV-seropositive. The chain uses TRBV15 and TRBJ1-2, with 8 bases aligning to TRBD1. DNA for the CDR3: TGTGCCACCAGCAGAGATTTGGACAGGGATGGCTACACCTTC. It codes for CATSRDLDRDGYTF.